This T cell receptor beta chain came from a study of blood T cell repertoires in COVID-19. V was cut by 8 bases and J by 13 bases, with 9 bases left in between. This CDR3 is built from 10 residues. Germline assignment: CDR1 WNHNN and CDR2 SYGVQD (reference sequence). In the original analysis: Estimates of nucleated cell counts were drawn from the amplification of reference gene primers. The method was immunoSEQ multiplex PCR; TCRdb's version includes in-frame clones alone and lacks a portion of them. V and J calls and clone size come straight from that table; D and trimming were deduced from the DNA. The sample yields some 150,000 clones, 70% to 90% seen once.

The receptor's source is an older woman with acute or convalescent COVID-19. The rearrangement uses TRBV10-1 and TRBJ2-6, with a tentative D call TRBD2 (5 bases). Sequenced input: peripheral blood. The CDR3 loop is CASPTKVLTF. CDR3 nucleotide sequence: TGCGCCAGCCCGACTAAAGTCCTGACTTTC.